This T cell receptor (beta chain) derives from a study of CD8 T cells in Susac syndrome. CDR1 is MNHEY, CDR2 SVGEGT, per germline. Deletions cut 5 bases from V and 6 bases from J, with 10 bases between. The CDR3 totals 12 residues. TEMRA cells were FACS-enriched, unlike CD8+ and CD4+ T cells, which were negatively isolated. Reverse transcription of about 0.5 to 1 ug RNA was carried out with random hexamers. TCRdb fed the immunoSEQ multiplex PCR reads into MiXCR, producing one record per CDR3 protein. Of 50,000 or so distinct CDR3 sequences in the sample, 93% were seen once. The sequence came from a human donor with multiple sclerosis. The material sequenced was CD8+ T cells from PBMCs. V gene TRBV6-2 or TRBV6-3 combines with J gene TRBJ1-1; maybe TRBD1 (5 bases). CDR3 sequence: CASSTGAPEAFF. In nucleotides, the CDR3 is TGTGCCAGCAGTACTGGGGCGCCTGAAGCTTTCTTT.